The text below deals with one TCR beta chain. Its antigen is unknown. The data derive from a study of shared clonotypes between healthy human individuals. Over several immunoSEQ plates, each subset's genomic DNA was distributed in even portions. Sequencing used immunoSEQ multiplex PCR; TCRdb keeps in-frame clones, though not all of them. Found here are 850,000 to 1,200,000 clones, roughly 70% of them singletons; the top ten hold nearly 1.5%. Overall study findings and caveats: Sorted-subset sequencing, rarefaction showed, was incomplete despite large depth. The naive CD4 repertoires of several donors were compared, and about 5% of clonotypes were shared.

Specimen: memory CD4+ T cells sorted from blood. Subset: CD45RA-negative fraction. This sequence was found in a man aged 18 to 29 in good health.

CDR3 coding DNA: TGCGCCAGCAGCCAAATTGCGGGGGGGATGGGTACGCAGTATTTT. This sequence encodes CASSQIAGGMGTQYF. This sequence joins TRBV4-1 and TRBJ2-3; TRBD2 matches at 9 bases. The trim removed 2 bases at V and 8 bases at J, leaving 8 bases unmatched. CDR1 and CDR2 from the germline V gene are MGHRA and YSYEKL. The CDR3 length is 15 residues.